Listed below are T cell receptor beta chains from one sample, sequenced in a study of early T cells in non-severe SARS-CoV-2 infection. TCRdb recomputed calls from the 5' RACE reads with MiXCR, one row per CDR3 protein. The sample holds some 80,000 distinct CDR3 sequences, roughly 13% seen once. Input material: whole blood. Receptors were obtained from an adult who was a healthcare worker with PCR-confirmed SARS-CoV-2 infection or an uninfected control (not recorded which). CDR3s leave out the opening cysteine and the closing phenylalanine or tryptophan. A D gene is named only where the DNA matches it firmly. Expanded clones are given a class, and other clones once, few, many or no size at all.

abundance,v_gene,d_gene,j_gene,CDR3aa
.,TRBV12-3/TRBV12-4,.,TRBJ1-1,ASSPGQVRGGEAF
many,TRBV15,.,TRBJ2-2,ATGDGELGELF
many,TRBV10-3,.,TRBJ2-3,AIRFTDTQY
many,TRBV25-1,.,TRBJ1-5,ASSAGDDQPQH
.,TRBV30,.,TRBJ2-5,AWSGSSRETQY
few,TRBV20-1,TRBD2,TRBJ2-1,SARVIPWQAGGTAEQF
few,TRBV20-1,.,TRBJ2-5,SAHGSASLETQY
.,TRBV15,TRBD1,TRBJ2-3,ATSRDTGGADTQY
many,TRBV19,TRBD1,TRBJ1-2,ASSTKGTGNYGYT
few,TRBV30,.,TRBJ2-3,AWTRDNTDTQY
many,TRBV20-1,TRBD2,TRBJ2-7,SARRSLAGAREQY
.,TRBV3-1,.,TRBJ2-5,ASTLGPRGETQY
.,TRBV3-1,.,TRBJ1-6,ASSHGLGNSPLH
many,TRBV7-7,.,TRBJ1-1,ASSLEVGTEVF
few,TRBV10-3,.,TRBJ1-5,AISDGTIIQPQH
.,TRBV20-1,.,TRBJ2-7,SAGQGISYEQY
few,TRBV12-3/TRBV12-4,TRBD1,TRBJ1-4,ASSPGGQRNEKLF
many,TRBV20-1,.,TRBJ1-1,SAIRGGNTEAF
many,TRBV7-6,TRBD1,TRBJ1-1,ASSSGQGDLNTEAF
.,TRBV9,TRBD2,TRBJ2-5,ASSVASGGPQETQY
few,TRBV9,.,TRBJ2-7,ASSVADGTYEQY
.,TRBV29-1,TRBD1,TRBJ2-7,SARDSEYEQY
many,TRBV6-4,.,TRBJ2-1,ASSDSASSEQF
.,TRBV4-3,.,TRBJ1-4,ASSQEQGSGEKLF
.,TRBV7-7,.,TRBJ2-7,ASSYGVTYEQY
.,TRBV5-1,.,TRBJ2-3,ASSLERFGDTQY
few,TRBV20-1,.,TRBJ1-1,SAKAAGAIGDEAF
few,TRBV6-1,TRBD2,TRBJ2-5,ASSPGLVRETQY
many,TRBV27,TRBD2,TRBJ2-2,ASSLLLAGDTGELF
many,TRBV5-6,TRBD1,TRBJ2-1,ASSPQGARNEQF
.,TRBV7-8,.,TRBJ2-5,ASSLSSTGGGETQY
few,TRBV12-3/TRBV12-4,.,TRBJ1-6,ASSHSGTPLH
.,TRBV5-1,.,TRBJ1-1,ASSSTLGTEAF
.,TRBV13,TRBD2,TRBJ2-3,ASSPSQGLAPTDTQY
few,TRBV7-2,.,TRBJ2-3,ASSFRRTKGSDTQY
few,TRBV10-1,TRBD2,TRBJ2-3,ATSPGGPDTQY
few,TRBV12-3/TRBV12-4,.,TRBJ2-3,ASSLMSTDTQY
few,TRBV29-1,TRBD1,TRBJ2-3,SVTRGQDTQY
.,TRBV6-5,.,TRBJ1-5,ASSLTPSNQPQH
many,TRBV5-1,.,TRBJ1-2,ASSPSNYGYT
.,TRBV5-5,TRBD1,TRBJ2-7,ASRLLDRVSHEQY
many,TRBV21-1,.,TRBJ1-5,ASSEGGRDNIPQH
few,TRBV11-2,.,TRBJ1-2,ASSFSGTGYT
.,TRBV27,TRBD1,TRBJ2-5,ASRPIWDSQETQY
few,TRBV18,TRBD2,TRBJ2-7,ASSLYPSGGRPLEQY
.,TRBV5-1,TRBD1,TRBJ2-1,ASSLVQGAINEQF
.,TRBV7-9,.,TRBJ2-7,ASSLRSSFDEQY
many,TRBV12-3/TRBV12-4,TRBD2,TRBJ2-7,ASSLRGVSYEQY
.,TRBV7-2,TRBD1,TRBJ1-3,ASSLGTGASSGNTIY
.,TRBV7-9,.,TRBJ1-2,ASSLRGEVGYT
.,TRBV5-1,.,TRBJ1-4,ASNPTGIGEKLF
many,TRBV7-8,TRBD1,TRBJ2-3,ASSEQGARGTDTQY
.,TRBV9,.,TRBJ2-2,ASSVGDTGELF